This passage covers 9 T cell receptor beta chains from one sample sequenced in a study of regulatory T cells in long-lasting Graves disease. Investigators prepared the TCR beta libraries by applying iRepertoire HTBI primers and Arm-PCR of CDR3 regions. TCRdb reprocessed the multiplex PCR reads with MiXCR, giving one entry per CDR3 protein. The sample has over 450,000 distinct CDR3 sequences; more than 10% are singletons. Time point described: newly diagnosed GD, antithyroid drugs for less than 3 months. PBMCs provided the RNA from which the TCR library was made. Separately, the same data were catalogued under a study of T cells in Graves' hyperthyroidism and ophthalmopathy.

The material was peripheral blood mononuclear cells (PBMCs), obtained at new diagnosis, from a patient treated with antithyroid drugs. The receptor source for this set is a woman between 25 and 40 years old with Graves disease.

This clonotype was observed many times. The chain links TRBV27 to TRBJ2-2, with TRBD1 identical over 9 bases. Germline V gene data show CDR1 as MNHEY and CDR2 as SMNVEV (reference sequence). The CDR3 covers 22 residues. V lost 4 bases to trimming and J lost 1 base; unmatched junction nucleotides: 22. This CDR3 reads CASSYGTGTLRAGIKNTGELFF. The DNA of the CDR3 is TGTGCCAGCAGTTACGGGACAGGGACCCTACGCGCAGGCATTAAGAACACCGGGGAGCTGTTTTTT.

This clonotype was observed at least ten times. The CDR3 spells CASSQGLGGYEQYF. The DNA of the CDR3 is TGTGCCAGCAGCCAGGGACTGGGGGGCTACGAGCAGTACTTC. The V call is TRBV11-2, the J call TRBJ2-7; D might be TRBD2 (6 bases). CDR1 SGHAT and CDR2 FQNNGV come from the germline V gene. This CDR3 is built from 14 residues. Trimming left V 5 bases short and J 3 bases short, with 14 bases between.

This clonotype was recorded at least ten times. J is TRBJ2-7 and V is TRBV10-3; TRBD1 aligns across 12 bases. The CDR3 contains 14 residues. J lost 9 bases, V lost 6 bases, and 9 bases had no gene match. Germline assignment: CDR1 ENHRY and CDR2 SYGVKD. The CDR3 reads CAISPGQGAGGQYF. DNA of the CDR3: TGTGCCATCAGCCCGGGACAGGGGGCTGGCGGGCAGTACTTC.

This clonotype was counted many times. The chain has TRBV7-9 and TRBJ2-3, with unresolved D. Germline-derived CDR1 and CDR2 are SEHNR and FQNEAQ (reference sequence). The CDR3 sequence is 16 residues long. Trimming stripped 1 base from V and 0 bases from J, with 11 bases between. The CDR3 loop reads CASSLGRTYSTDTQYF. The CDR3 DNA reads TGTGCCAGCAGCTTAGGCCGTACTTATAGCACAGATACGCAGTATTTT.

The chain recombines TRBV28 with TRBJ2-7, with D tentatively TRBD1 (5 bases). This CDR3 is 12 amino acids long. The V gene's germline CDR1 is MDHEN and CDR2 SYDVKM. Trimming pared 3 bases from V and 7 bases from J, leaving 10 bases between. In DNA form, the CDR3 reads TGTGCCAGCAGTTTCGGAAGGGGAGAGCAGTACTTC. It specifies CASSFGRGEQYF. The variable domain in full, completed from reference TRBV28 and TRBJ2-7, reads DVKVTQSSRYLVKRTGEKVFLECVQDMDHENMFWYRQDPGLGLRLIYFSYDVKMKEKGDIPEGYSVSREKKERFSLILESASTNQTSMYLCASSFGRGEQYFGPGTRLTVT.

This clonotype was seen repeatedly, ten times or more. This chain connects TRBV13 to TRBJ1-4; weak D call: TRBD1 (5 bases). CDR1 PRHDT and CDR2 FYEKMQ come from the germline V gene (reference sequence). Trimming removed 0 bases from V and 7 bases from J, with 12 bases in between. This CDR3 is built from 15 residues. The CDR3 nucleotides are TGTGCCAGCAGCTTAGGCCGGGGGATACGTGAAAAACTGTTTTTT. Protein product: CASSLGRGIREKLFF. Full variable domain (missing parts from reference TRBV13 and TRBJ1-4): AAGVIQSPRHLIKEKRETATLKCYPIPRHDTVYWYQQGPGQDPQFLISFYEKMQSDKGSIPDRFSAQQFSDYHSELNMSSLELGDSALYFCASSLGRGIREKLFFGSGTQLSVL.

This clonotype came up many times. The rearrangement links TRBV28 to TRBJ1-1; possible D gene TRBD1, 5 bases. V was shortened by 11 bases and J by 0 bases, with 13 bases between the two germline ends. The CDR3 is made up of 13 amino acids. Per germline, CDR1 MDHEN and CDR2 SYDVKM. The CDR3 here is CAASGTVNTEAFF. CDR3 bases: TGTGCCGCCTCCGGGACGGTGAACACTGAAGCTTTCTTT.

This clonotype was seen more than once but under ten times. A much larger clone differs by one base, so this may be a read error. The rearrangement joins TRBV29-1 to TRBJ1-1; 7 bases match TRBD1. The CDR3 runs 12 residues. Germline CDR1 reads SQVTM; CDR2 reads ANQGSEA. The CDR3 region is CSVEIGQVKASF. CDR3 in DNA: TGCAGCGTTGAGATCGGACAGGTCAAAGCTTCCTTT.

The chain combines TRBV11-3 with TRBJ2-2, with TRBD2 identical over 10 bases. CDR1 SGHNT and CDR2 YENEEA come from the germline V gene. CDR3 length: 19 residues. Trimming removed 5 bases from V and 1 base from J; junction bases left unmatched: 13. CDR3 loop: CASSPGGLAGVRNTGELFF. For the CDR3, the DNA is TGTGCCAGCAGCCCCGGAGGTCTAGCGGGAGTACGGAACACCGGGGAGCTGTTTTTT.